A single T cell receptor (beta chain) is shown here with its context. Its matching antigen is unknown. The data belong to a study of cytomegalovirus exposure and HLA in healthy donors. Study results and limitations: Presence/absence results assume similar sequencing depth per donor, which may not hold. An analysis that came later showed most CMV-associated TCR beta chains appearing HLA-restricted. A link between a missense DCLRE1C variant and TCR beta V- and J-gene trimming emerged from a later analysis. In vitro checks showed that three CMV-associated chains really do target CMV antigens.

The V and J ends lost 3 bases and 8 bases respectively, with 10 bases between them. Germline lookup yields CDR1 MDHEN and CDR2 SYDVKM. This CDR3 is 13 amino acids long. 13 Jbeta primers and 60 Vbeta primers were used for the PCR. Profiling relied on immunoSEQ multiplex PCR, and the TCRdb table lists in-frame clones only, not all of them. The sample lists 100,000 or so clones; approximately 72% were seen once. Material: PBMCs. The rearrangement uses TRBV28 and TRBJ1-4, with D possibly TRBD1 on 5 matching bases. The sequence came from a woman aged 40 to 50 in good health and CMV-seronegative. The CDR3 DNA sequence: TGTGCCAGCAGTTTGCAGGGCAGCGAAAAACTGTTTTTT. Protein product: CASSLQGSEKLFF.